Sequencing of this TCR beta chain was carried out in a study of T cell changes during pregnancy in multiple sclerosis. The ends were cut back, 5 bases at V and 2 bases at J, with 13 bases in the middle. Germline CDR1 MDHEN, CDR2 SYDVKM. The CDR3 is 15 amino acids. Some clones are missing from TCRdb's copy, which holds only in-frame ones; the method was immunoSEQ multiplex PCR. Of about 36,000 clones in the sample, just over 90% were seen once. The clonotype was recovered from a female donor with multiple sclerosis, enrolled in a pregnancy study. This rearrangement joins TRBV28 to TRBJ1-5; a possible D gene is TRBD1 (5 bases). The input for sequencing was CD4+ T cells from peripheral blood mononuclear cells, taken in the first trimester of pregnancy. The CDR3 DNA follows: TGTGCCAGCAGTCCTCCGACAGCTGGCAATCAGCCCCAGCATTTT. Protein: CASSPPTAGNQPQHF.